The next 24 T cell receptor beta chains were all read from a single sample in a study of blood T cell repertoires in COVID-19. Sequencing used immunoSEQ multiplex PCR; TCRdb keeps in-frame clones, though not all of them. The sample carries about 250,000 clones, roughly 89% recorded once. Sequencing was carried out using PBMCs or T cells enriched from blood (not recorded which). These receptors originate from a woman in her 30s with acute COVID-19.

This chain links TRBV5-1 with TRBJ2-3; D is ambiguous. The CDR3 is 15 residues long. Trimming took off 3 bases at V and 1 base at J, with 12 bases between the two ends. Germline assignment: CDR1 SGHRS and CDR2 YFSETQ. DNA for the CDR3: TGCGCCAGCAGCTCAGCTCCGGGTCGCACAGATACGCAGTATTTT. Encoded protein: CASSSAPGRTDTQYF.

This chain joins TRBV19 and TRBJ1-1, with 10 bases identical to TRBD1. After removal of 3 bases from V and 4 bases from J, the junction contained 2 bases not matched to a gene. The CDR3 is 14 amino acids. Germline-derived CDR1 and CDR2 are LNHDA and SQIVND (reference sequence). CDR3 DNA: TGTGCCAGTAGTATCGACAGGGGGCGCACTGAAGCTTTCTTT. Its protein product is CASSIDRGRTEAFF.

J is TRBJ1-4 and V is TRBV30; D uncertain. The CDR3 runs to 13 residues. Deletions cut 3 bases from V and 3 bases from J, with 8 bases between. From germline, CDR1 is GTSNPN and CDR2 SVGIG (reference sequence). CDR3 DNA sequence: TGTGCCTGGAGCTGGAGCTCTAATGAAAAACTGTTTTTT. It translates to CAWSWSSNEKLFF.

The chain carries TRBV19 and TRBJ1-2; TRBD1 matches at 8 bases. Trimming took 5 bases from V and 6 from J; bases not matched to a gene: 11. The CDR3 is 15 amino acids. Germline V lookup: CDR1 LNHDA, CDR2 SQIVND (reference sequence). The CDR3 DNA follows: TGTGCCAGTAGTCCGATGGCAGGGGGCTTCGATGGCTACACCTTC. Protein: CASSPMAGGFDGYTF.

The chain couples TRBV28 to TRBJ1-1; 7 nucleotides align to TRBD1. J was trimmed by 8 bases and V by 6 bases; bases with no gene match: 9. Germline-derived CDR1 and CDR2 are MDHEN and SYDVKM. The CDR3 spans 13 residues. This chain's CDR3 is CASSSGQPPEAFF. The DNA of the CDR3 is TGTGCCAGCAGCTCGGGACAGCCTCCCGAAGCTTTCTTT.

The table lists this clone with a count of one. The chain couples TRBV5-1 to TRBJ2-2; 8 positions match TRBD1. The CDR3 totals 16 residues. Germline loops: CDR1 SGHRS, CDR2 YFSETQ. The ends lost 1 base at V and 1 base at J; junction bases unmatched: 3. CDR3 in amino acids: CASSLPGQENTGELFF. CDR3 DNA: TGCGCCAGCAGCTTGCCGGGACAGGAGAACACCGGGGAGCTGTTTTTT.

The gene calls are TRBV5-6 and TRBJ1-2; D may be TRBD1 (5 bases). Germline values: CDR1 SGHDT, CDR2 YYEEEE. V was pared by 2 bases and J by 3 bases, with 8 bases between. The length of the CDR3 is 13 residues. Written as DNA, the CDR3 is TGTGCCAGCAGCTTAAAACAGGACTATGGCTACACCTTC. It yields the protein CASSLKQDYGYTF. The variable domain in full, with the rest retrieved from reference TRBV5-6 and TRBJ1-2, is DAGVTQSPTHLIKTRGQQVTLRCSPKSGHDTVSWYQQALGQGPQFIFQYYEEEERQRGNFPDRFSGHQFPNYSSELNVNALLLGDSALYLCASSLKQDYGYTFGSGTRLTVV.

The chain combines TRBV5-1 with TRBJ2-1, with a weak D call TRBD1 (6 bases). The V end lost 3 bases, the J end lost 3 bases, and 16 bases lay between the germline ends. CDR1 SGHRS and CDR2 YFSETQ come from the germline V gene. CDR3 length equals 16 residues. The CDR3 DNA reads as TGCGCCAGCAGCTCGACTCAGGGGACCTACTACAATGAGCAGTTCTTC. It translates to CASSSTQGTYYNEQFF.

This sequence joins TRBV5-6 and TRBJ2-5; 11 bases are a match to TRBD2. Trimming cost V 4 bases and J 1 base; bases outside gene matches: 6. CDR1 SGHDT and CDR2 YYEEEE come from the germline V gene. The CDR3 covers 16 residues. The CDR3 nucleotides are TGTGCCAGCAGCGAACCTAGCGGGGGGCTCCAAGAGACCCAGTACTTC. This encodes CASSEPSGGLQETQYF.

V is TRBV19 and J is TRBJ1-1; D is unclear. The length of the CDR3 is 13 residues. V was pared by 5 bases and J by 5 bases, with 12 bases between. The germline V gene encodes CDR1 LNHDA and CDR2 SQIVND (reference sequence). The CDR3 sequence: CASSPAQRTEAFF. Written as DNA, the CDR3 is TGTGCCAGTAGTCCCGCGCAGAGGACTGAAGCTTTCTTT.

The CDR3: CASSDKQGSKEKLFF. The DNA for the CDR3 is TGTGCCAGCAGTGACAAACAGGGGAGCAAGGAAAAACTGTTTTTT. The J gene is TRBJ1-4, the V gene TRBV6-1, with 7 bases lining up with TRBD1. In germline, CDR1 is MNHNS, CDR2 SASEGT. The CDR3 covers 15 residues. The V segment lost 3 bases and the J segment 8 bases; nucleotides outside the gene matches: 9.

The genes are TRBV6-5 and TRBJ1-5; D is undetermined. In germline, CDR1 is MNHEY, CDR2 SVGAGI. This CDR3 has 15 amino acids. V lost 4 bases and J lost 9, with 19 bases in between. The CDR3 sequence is CASSLDGVPGRPQHF. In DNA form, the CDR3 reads TGTGCCAGCAGTTTGGACGGGGTCCCCGGGCGGCCCCAGCATTTT.

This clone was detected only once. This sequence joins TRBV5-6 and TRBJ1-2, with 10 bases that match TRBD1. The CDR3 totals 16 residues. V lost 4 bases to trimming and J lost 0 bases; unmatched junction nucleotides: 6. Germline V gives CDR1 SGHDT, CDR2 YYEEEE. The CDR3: CASSRGGTGANYGYTF. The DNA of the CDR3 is TGTGCCAGCAGCCGAGGTGGGACAGGGGCTAACTATGGCTACACCTTC.

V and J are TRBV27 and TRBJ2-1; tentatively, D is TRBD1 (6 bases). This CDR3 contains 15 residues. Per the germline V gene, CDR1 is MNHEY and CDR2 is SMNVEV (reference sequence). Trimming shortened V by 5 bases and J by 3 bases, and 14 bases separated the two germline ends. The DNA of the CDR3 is TGTGCCAGCAGTACGGGACAAGGGGGCTACAATGAGCAGTTCTTC. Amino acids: CASSTGQGGYNEQFF.

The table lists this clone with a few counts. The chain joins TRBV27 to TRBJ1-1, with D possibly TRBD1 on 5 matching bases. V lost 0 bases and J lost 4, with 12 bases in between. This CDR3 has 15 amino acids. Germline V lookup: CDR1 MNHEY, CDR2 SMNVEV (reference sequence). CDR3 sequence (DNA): TGTGCCAGCAGTTTATCGGGGGGTTTTGTCACTGAAGCTTTCTTT. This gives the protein CASSLSGGFVTEAFF.

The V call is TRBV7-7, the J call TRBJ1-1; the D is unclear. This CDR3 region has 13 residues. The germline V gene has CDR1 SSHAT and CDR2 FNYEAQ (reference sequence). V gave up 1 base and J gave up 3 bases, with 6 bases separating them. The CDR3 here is CASSLGEDTEAFF. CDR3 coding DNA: TGTGCCAGCAGCTTAGGGGAGGACACTGAAGCTTTCTTT.

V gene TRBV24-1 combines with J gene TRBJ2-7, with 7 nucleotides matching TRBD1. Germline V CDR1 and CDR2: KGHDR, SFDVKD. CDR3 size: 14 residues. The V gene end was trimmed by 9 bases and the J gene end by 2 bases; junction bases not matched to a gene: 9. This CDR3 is CATGNSGQPYEQYF. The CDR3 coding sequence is TGTGCCACCGGCAACTCGGGACAGCCCTACGAGCAGTACTTC.

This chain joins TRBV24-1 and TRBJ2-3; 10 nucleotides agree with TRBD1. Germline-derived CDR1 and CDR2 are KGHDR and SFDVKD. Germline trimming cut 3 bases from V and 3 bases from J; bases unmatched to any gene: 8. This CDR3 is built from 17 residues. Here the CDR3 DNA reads TGTGCCACCAGTGATACTCGACAGGGGGCAATAACAGATACGCAGTATTTT. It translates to CATSDTRQGAITDTQYF.

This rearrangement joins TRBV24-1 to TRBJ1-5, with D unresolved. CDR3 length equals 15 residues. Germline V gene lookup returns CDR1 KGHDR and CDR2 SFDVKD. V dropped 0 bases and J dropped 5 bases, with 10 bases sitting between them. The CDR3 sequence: CATSDLGAGDQPQHF. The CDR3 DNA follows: TGTGCCACCAGTGATTTGGGAGCGGGCGATCAGCCCCAGCATTTT.

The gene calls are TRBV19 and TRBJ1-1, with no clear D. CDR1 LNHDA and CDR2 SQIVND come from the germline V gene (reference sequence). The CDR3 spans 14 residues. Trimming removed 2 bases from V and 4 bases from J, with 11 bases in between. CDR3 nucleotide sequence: TGTGCCAGTAGTATAACTAAAGTTGGCACTGAAGCTTTCTTT. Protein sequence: CASSITKVGTEAFF.

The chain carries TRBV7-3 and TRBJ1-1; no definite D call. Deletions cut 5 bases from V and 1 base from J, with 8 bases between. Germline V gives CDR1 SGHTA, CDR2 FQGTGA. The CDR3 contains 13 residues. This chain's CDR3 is CASSHTKNTEAFF. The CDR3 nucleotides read TGTGCCAGCAGCCATACAAAGAACACTGAAGCTTTCTTT.

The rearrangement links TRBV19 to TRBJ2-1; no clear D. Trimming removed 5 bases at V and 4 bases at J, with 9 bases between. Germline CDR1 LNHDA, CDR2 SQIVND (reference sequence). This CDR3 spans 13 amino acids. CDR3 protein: CASSPDGYNEQFF. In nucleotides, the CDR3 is TGTGCCAGTAGTCCCGACGGGTACAATGAGCAGTTCTTC. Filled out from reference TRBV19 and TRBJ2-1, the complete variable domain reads DGGITQSPKYLFRKEGQNVTLSCEQNLNHDAMYWYRQDPGQGLRLIYYSQIVNDFQKGDIAEGYSVSREKKESFPLTVTSAQKNPTAFYLCASSPDGYNEQFFGPGTRLTVL.

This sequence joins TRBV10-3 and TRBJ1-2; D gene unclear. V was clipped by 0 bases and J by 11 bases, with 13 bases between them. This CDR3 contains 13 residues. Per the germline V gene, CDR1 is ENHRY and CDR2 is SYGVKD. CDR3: CAISESAGIDYTF. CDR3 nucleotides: TGTGCCATCAGTGAGTCGGCCGGGATAGATTACACCTTC.

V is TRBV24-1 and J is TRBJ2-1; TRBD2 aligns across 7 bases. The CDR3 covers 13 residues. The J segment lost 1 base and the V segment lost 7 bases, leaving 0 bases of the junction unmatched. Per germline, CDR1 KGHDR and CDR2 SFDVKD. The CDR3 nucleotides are TGTGCCACCAGGGGAGGGTCCTACAATGAGCAGTTCTTC. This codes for CATRGGSYNEQFF.